Listed below are T cell receptor beta chains from one sample, sequenced in a study of blood T cells in healthy people across ages. MiXCR, applied by TCRdb to the 5' RACE reads, yields one record per CDR3 protein. The sample consists of about 1.8 million distinct CDR3 sequences, around 50% of them appearing once. Specimen: blood. Every receptor here comes from a woman in her forties in good health. The CDR3 runs from the conserved cysteine through the conserved F or W. A D gene is named only where the DNA matches it firmly. The size of a clone is reported for some rows only, either as once, few or many, or as a class for expanded clones.

v_gene: TRBV18
abundance: NA
j_gene: TRBJ2-5
d_gene: NA
len: 14
CDR3aa: CASSLGQQVETQYF
CDR3nt: TGTGCCAGCTCACTCGGACAGCAAGTAGAGACCCAGTACTTC

v_gene: TRBV28
abundance: few
j_gene: TRBJ2-5
d_gene: TRBD2
len: 17
CDR3aa: CASSNGLAGAGQETQYF
CDR3nt: TGTGCCAGCAGCAATGGACTAGCGGGGGCCGGGCAAGAGACCCAGTACTTC

v_gene: TRBV4-1
abundance: NA
j_gene: TRBJ1-2
d_gene: NA
len: 16
CDR3aa: CASSQEGVQLSLGYTF
CDR3nt: TGCGCCAGCAGCCAAGAGGGGGTTCAACTCTCTTTGGGCTACACCTTC

v_gene: TRBV7-2
abundance: NA
j_gene: TRBJ2-6
d_gene: NA
len: 18
CDR3aa: CASSFEPDRYSGANVLTF
CDR3nt: TGTGCCAGCAGCTTCGAACCAGACCGCTACTCTGGGGCCAACGTCCTGACTTTC

v_gene: TRBV5-1
abundance: NA
j_gene: TRBJ2-1
d_gene: TRBD2
len: 13
CDR3aa: CASMLAGGDEQFF
CDR3nt: TGCGCCAGCATGCTAGCGGGGGGGGATGAGCAGTTCTTC

v_gene: TRBV28
abundance: NA
j_gene: TRBJ2-2
d_gene: NA
len: 16
CDR3aa: CASSFGEQSNTGELFF
CDR3nt: TGTGCCAGCAGTTTTGGGGAACAATCGAACACCGGGGAGCTGTTTTTT

v_gene: TRBV4-3
abundance: NA
j_gene: TRBJ1-2
d_gene: NA
len: 15
CDR3aa: CASSQEMVSRYGYTF
CDR3nt: TGCGCCAGCAGCCAAGAGATGGTCTCCCGCTATGGCTACACCTTC

v_gene: TRBV2
abundance: few
j_gene: TRBJ1-4
d_gene: NA
len: 16
CDR3aa: CASSERPTQLGEKLFF
CDR3nt: TGTGCCAGCAGTGAAAGACCGACTCAGCTCGGTGAAAAACTGTTTTTT

v_gene: TRBV7-9
abundance: few
j_gene: TRBJ1-2
d_gene: NA
len: 14
CDR3aa: CASSPGRGSDGYTF
CDR3nt: TGTGCCAGCAGCCCAGGGAGGGGGAGCGATGGCTACACCTTC

v_gene: TRBV29-1
abundance: few
j_gene: TRBJ2-3
d_gene: TRBD2
len: 16
CDR3aa: CSVSQTSGATTDTQYF
CDR3nt: TGCAGCGTTTCTCAGACTAGCGGGGCCACTACAGATACGCAGTATTTT

v_gene: TRBV27
abundance: few
j_gene: TRBJ2-4
d_gene: TRBD2
len: 16
CDR3aa: CASSLGLAGRKNIQYF
CDR3nt: TGTGCCAGCAGTTTAGGACTAGCGGGGAGGAAAAACATTCAGTACTTC

v_gene: TRBV5-1
abundance: NA
j_gene: TRBJ1-1
d_gene: NA
len: 15
CDR3aa: CASSEYGAVNTEAFF
CDR3nt: TGCGCCAGCAGCGAGTATGGGGCGGTGAACACTGAAGCTTTCTTT

v_gene: TRBV20-1
abundance: NA
j_gene: TRBJ2-1
d_gene: TRBD2
len: 18
CDR3aa: CSADSTTSGRTLYNEQFF
CDR3nt: TGCAGTGCTGACTCCACTACTAGCGGGAGGACTCTCTACAATGAGCAGTTCTTC

v_gene: TRBV24-1
abundance: NA
j_gene: TRBJ2-1
d_gene: NA
len: 12
CDR3aa: CATSDGYNEQFF
CDR3nt: TGTGCCACGTCGGACGGTTACAATGAGCAGTTCTTC

v_gene: TRBV9
abundance: NA
j_gene: TRBJ2-3
d_gene: TRBD2
len: 15
CDR3aa: CASSTTRGGTDTQYF
CDR3nt: TGTGCCAGCAGCACAACCCGGGGGGGCACAGATACGCAGTATTTT

v_gene: TRBV18
abundance: NA
j_gene: TRBJ1-6
d_gene: NA
len: 14
CDR3aa: CASSPKQFNSPLHF
CDR3nt: TGTGCCAGCTCACCAAAGCAGTTCAATTCACCCCTCCACTTT

v_gene: TRBV27
abundance: NA
j_gene: TRBJ2-4
d_gene: NA
len: 14
CDR3aa: CASRPTGAKNIQYF
CDR3nt: TGTGCCAGCAGGCCTACAGGAGCCAAAAACATTCAGTACTTC

v_gene: TRBV4-3
abundance: few
j_gene: TRBJ2-5
d_gene: NA
len: 17
CDR3aa: CASSQKDPPFLQETQYF
CDR3nt: TGCGCCAGCAGCCAGAAGGACCCGCCTTTCCTCCAAGAGACCCAGTACTTC

v_gene: TRBV20-1
abundance: few
j_gene: TRBJ2-1
d_gene: NA
len: 13
CDR3aa: CSARQSSYNEQFF
CDR3nt: TGCAGTGCACGACAGTCCTCCTACAATGAGCAGTTCTTC

v_gene: TRBV28
abundance: NA
j_gene: TRBJ1-1
d_gene: NA
len: 13
CDR3aa: CASSFGVRTEAFF
CDR3nt: TGTGCCAGCAGTTTTGGGGTGAGGACTGAAGCTTTCTTT

v_gene: TRBV28
abundance: NA
j_gene: TRBJ2-4
d_gene: TRBD1
len: 16
CDR3aa: CASSRRQGIAKNIQYF
CDR3nt: TGTGCCAGCAGCCGTAGACAGGGAATAGCCAAAAACATTCAGTACTTC

v_gene: TRBV4-2
abundance: NA
j_gene: TRBJ1-4
d_gene: NA
len: 15
CDR3aa: CASSQDFWTNEKLFF
CDR3nt: TGTGCCAGCAGCCAAGATTTTTGGACAAATGAAAAACTGTTTTTT

v_gene: TRBV4-1
abundance: NA
j_gene: TRBJ2-1
d_gene: TRBD1
len: 19
CDR3aa: CAGSQIQGFNTEAFNEQFF
CDR3nt: TGCGCCGGCAGCCAAATACAGGGGTTTAACACTGAAGCTTTCAATGAGCAGTTCTTC

v_gene: TRBV7-2
abundance: NA
j_gene: TRBJ2-5
d_gene: NA
len: 15
CDR3aa: CASSPRRQIQETQYF
CDR3nt: TGTGCCAGCAGCCCCCGGCGGCAGATTCAAGAGACCCAGTACTTC

v_gene: TRBV21-1
abundance: NA
j_gene: TRBJ1-6
d_gene: NA
len: 15
CDR3aa: CASSKAARKNSPLHF
CDR3nt: TGTGCCAGCAGCAAAGCGGCCAGGAAGAATTCACCCCTCCACTTT

v_gene: TRBV4-1
abundance: NA
j_gene: TRBJ1-1
d_gene: NA
len: 14
CDR3aa: CASRRDGMNTEAFF
CDR3nt: TGCGCCAGCAGGCGGGATGGGATGAACACTGAAGCTTTCTTT

v_gene: TRBV4-1
abundance: few
j_gene: TRBJ2-7
d_gene: NA
len: 13
CDR3aa: CASSQERHYEQYF
CDR3nt: TGCGCCAGCAGCCAGGAGCGGCACTACGAGCAGTACTTC

v_gene: TRBV2
abundance: NA
j_gene: TRBJ2-7
d_gene: NA
len: 12
CDR3aa: CASRQGLSERYF
CDR3nt: TGTGCCAGCAGGCAGGGGTTAAGCGAGCGGTACTTC

v_gene: TRBV27
abundance: few
j_gene: TRBJ2-5
d_gene: TRBD2
len: 15
CDR3aa: CASRRHTGGRETQYF
CDR3nt: TGTGCCAGCAGACGTCATACGGGGGGGCGAGAGACCCAGTACTTC

v_gene: TRBV28
abundance: NA
j_gene: TRBJ1-6
d_gene: NA
len: 15
CDR3aa: CASSLSRIPYSPLYF
CDR3nt: TGTGCCAGCAGTTTATCCCGGATCCCATATTCACCCCTCTACTTT

v_gene: TRBV12-3/TRBV12-4
abundance: NA
j_gene: TRBJ2-3
d_gene: TRBD2
len: 15
CDR3aa: CASSLGSGGFDTQYF
CDR3nt: TGTGCCAGCAGTTTAGGGAGCGGGGGATTCGATACGCAGTATTTT

v_gene: TRBV5-1
abundance: few
j_gene: TRBJ2-7
d_gene: NA
len: 14
CDR3aa: CASSLQGEFDEQYF
CDR3nt: TGCGCCAGCAGCTTACAGGGAGAATTCGACGAGCAGTACTTC

v_gene: TRBV2
abundance: few
j_gene: TRBJ2-5
d_gene: NA
len: 15
CDR3aa: CASSLRLPLGETQYF
CDR3nt: TGTGCCAGCAGTCTCCGCCTACCTCTGGGGGAGACCCAGTACTTC

v_gene: TRBV15
abundance: few
j_gene: TRBJ2-1
d_gene: TRBD2
len: 17
CDR3aa: CATSRAGGKSSYNEQFF
CDR3nt: TGTGCCACCAGCAGAGCGGGGGGGAAGAGCTCCTACAATGAGCAGTTCTTC

v_gene: TRBV7-2
abundance: NA
j_gene: TRBJ1-2
d_gene: NA
len: 14
CDR3aa: CASSLATESYGYTF
CDR3nt: TGTGCCAGCAGCTTAGCAACAGAGTCCTATGGCTACACCTTC

v_gene: TRBV6-2/TRBV6-3
abundance: few
j_gene: TRBJ2-7
d_gene: TRBD1
len: 15
CDR3aa: CASSLGGTGLNEQYF
CDR3nt: TGTGCCAGCAGTCTCGGCGGGACAGGCTTGAACGAGCAGTACTTC

v_gene: TRBV28
abundance: NA
j_gene: TRBJ2-7
d_gene: NA
len: 13
CDR3aa: CASTQETYYEQYF
CDR3nt: TGTGCCAGCACCCAAGAGACCTACTACGAGCAGTACTTC

v_gene: TRBV20-1
abundance: few
j_gene: TRBJ2-1
d_gene: TRBD2
len: 14
CDR3aa: CSARTSGGGGEQFF
CDR3nt: TGCAGTGCCCGGACTAGCGGGGGTGGTGGTGAGCAGTTCTTC

v_gene: TRBV20-1
abundance: NA
j_gene: TRBJ1-2
d_gene: NA
len: 13
CDR3aa: CSARVAENYGYTF
CDR3nt: TGCAGTGCTAGAGTGGCGGAGAACTATGGCTACACCTTC

v_gene: TRBV6-2/TRBV6-3
abundance: NA
j_gene: TRBJ2-1
d_gene: TRBD2
len: 15
CDR3aa: CASRLAGAFYNEQFF
CDR3nt: TGTGCCAGCAGACTAGCGGGGGCATTCTACAATGAGCAGTTCTTC